This T cell receptor beta chain was captured in a study of neoadjuvant anti-PD-1 for oral cavity cancer. Time point reported: after neoadjuvant nivolumab, at surgical resection. Trimming shortened V by 1 base and J by 5 bases, and 6 bases separated the two germline ends. Germline V lookup: CDR1 SEHNR, CDR2 FQNEAQ (reference sequence). The CDR3 consists of 13 residues. The repertoire was sequenced with immunoSEQ multiplex PCR; TCRdb's copy has only in-frame clones and lacks some. The table includes 12,000 or so clones, about 70% detected once. Sequenced material: PBMCs, taken after nivolumab (anti-PD-1) treatment. The receptor was derived from a person aged 40 to 85 with oral cavity squamous cell carcinoma. V gene TRBV7-9 combines with J gene TRBJ2-1; no clear D gene. The CDR3 nucleotides read TGTGCCAGCAGCTTAGACGGAGACAATGAGCAGTTCTTC. Encoded protein: CASSLDGDNEQFF.